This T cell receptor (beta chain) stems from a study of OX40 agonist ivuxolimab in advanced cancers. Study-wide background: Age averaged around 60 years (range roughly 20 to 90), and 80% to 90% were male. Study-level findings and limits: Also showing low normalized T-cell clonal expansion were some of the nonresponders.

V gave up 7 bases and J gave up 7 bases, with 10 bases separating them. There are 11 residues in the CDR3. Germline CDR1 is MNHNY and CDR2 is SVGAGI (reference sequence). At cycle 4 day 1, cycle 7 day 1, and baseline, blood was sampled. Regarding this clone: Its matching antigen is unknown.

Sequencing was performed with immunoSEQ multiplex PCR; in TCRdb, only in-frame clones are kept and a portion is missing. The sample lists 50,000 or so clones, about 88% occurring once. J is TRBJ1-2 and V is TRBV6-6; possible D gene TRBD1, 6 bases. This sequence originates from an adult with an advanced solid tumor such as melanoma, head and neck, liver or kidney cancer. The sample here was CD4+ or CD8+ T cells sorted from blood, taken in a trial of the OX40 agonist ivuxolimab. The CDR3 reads CASTDRRGYTF. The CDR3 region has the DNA TGTGCCAGCACCGACAGGCGTGGCTACACCTTC.